These 26 T cell receptor beta chains share one sample of origin, sequenced in a study of early T cells in non-severe SARS-CoV-2 infection. TCRdb ran MiXCR on the 5' RACE reads and lists one entry per CDR3 protein. The sample has approximately 28,000 distinct CDR3 sequences, around 6% seen once. Sequenced material: whole blood, taken at baseline. These receptors were taken from an adult who was a healthcare worker with PCR-confirmed SARS-CoV-2 infection or an uninfected control (not recorded which).

This clonotype showed up many times. J is TRBJ1-1 and V is TRBV6-6; D possibly corresponds to TRBD1 (6 bases). The CDR3 loop spans 12 amino acids. Germline-derived CDR1 and CDR2 are MNHNY and SVGAGI (reference sequence). With 5 bases removed from V and 7 bases from J, the gap between germline ends came to 11 bases. The CDR3 DNA is TGTGCCAGCAGTCTCCAGGGGAATGAAGCTTTCTTT. Encoded protein: CASSLQGNEAFF.

This clonotype was detected many times. V usage is TRBV28 and J usage is TRBJ1-1; possibly TRBD1 for D (5 bases). V lost 2 bases to trimming and J lost 0 bases, with 16 bases between them. In germline, CDR1 is MDHEN, CDR2 SYDVKM. The CDR3 is made up of 17 amino acids. The CDR3 spells CASSLAGLGYLNTEAFF. CDR3 DNA: TGTGCCAGCAGTTTAGCGGGGCTGGGGTACTTGAACACTGAAGCTTTCTTT. The whole variable domain, remainder taken from reference TRBV28 and TRBJ1-1, is DVKVTQSSRYLVKRTGEKVFLECVQDMDHENMFWYRQDPGLGLRLIYFSYDVKMKEKGDIPEGYSVSREKKERFSLILESASTNQTSMYLCASSLAGLGYLNTEAFFGQGTRLTVV.

This clonotype has ten or more counts. The CDR3 coding sequence is TGTGCCAGCAGCTTGGCTGGCGGGGGAATCACAGATACGCAGTATTTT. Encoded protein: CASSLAGGGITDTQYF. J is TRBJ2-3 and V is TRBV5-4; 7 bases fit TRBD2. The CDR3 loop spans 16 amino acids. Trimming took 0 bases from V and 2 from J; bases not matched to a gene: 6. Germline CDR1 reads SGHNT; CDR2 reads YYREEE (reference sequence).

This clonotype turned up a few times. The V gene is TRBV7-6, the J gene TRBJ2-3; possible D gene TRBD2, 6 bases. V lost 5 bases, J lost 3 bases, and 18 bases lay in between. Per the germline V gene, CDR1 is SGHVS and CDR2 is FNYEAQ. The CDR3 contains 16 residues. CDR3 protein: CASSNLASDGTDTQYF. CDR3 nucleotides: TGTGCCAGCAGCAACCTAGCGTCGGATGGGACAGATACGCAGTATTTT.

This clonotype was detected ten times or more. The chain uses TRBV9 and TRBJ2-5, with 7 bases aligning to TRBD2. With 4 bases clipped from V and 1 base from J, the junction kept 13 bases outside the gene matches. This CDR3 contains 17 residues. Germline V lookup: CDR1 SGDLS, CDR2 YYNGEE. The chain's CDR3 is CASSLGGDSLTQETQYF. The CDR3 bases are TGTGCCAGCAGCCTGGGGGGGGACTCCTTAACCCAAGAGACCCAGTACTTC.

In this sample, this clonotype turned up a few times. The V gene is TRBV30, the J gene TRBJ2-3; D might be TRBD2 (6 bases). Trimming stripped 2 bases from V and 4 bases from J, with 10 bases between. CDR1 is GTSNPN and CDR2 is SVGIG in the germline V gene (reference sequence). CDR3 length: 13 residues. The CDR3 here is CAWSSDYADTQYF. The DNA for the CDR3 is TGTGCCTGGAGTTCGGACTATGCAGATACGCAGTATTTT.

This clonotype was detected many times. The V and J genes are TRBV5-1 and TRBJ2-5; 7 nucleotides match TRBD2. Looked up from germline, CDR1 is SGHRS and CDR2 is YFSETQ. The CDR3 is 18 amino acids. Trimming took 4 bases from V and 1 from J; bases not matched to a gene: 16. CDR3 sequence: CASSQIIVAGLLQETQYF. In DNA form, the CDR3 reads TGCGCCAGCAGCCAGATTATCGTAGCGGGCCTACTCCAAGAGACCCAGTACTTC.

This clonotype was counted at least ten times. The chain combines TRBV3-1 with TRBJ2-1; 11 nucleotides align to TRBD2. J was trimmed by 7 bases and V by 3 bases; bases with no gene match: 14. Germline lookup yields CDR1 LGHDT and CDR2 YNNKEL (reference sequence). The CDR3 runs to 18 residues. CDR3 DNA sequence: TGTGCCAGCAGCCATAGCCTAGCGGGGGGCCCCCTGGGTAATGAGCAGTTCTTC. Translation gives CASSHSLAGGPLGNEQFF.

This clonotype was picked up many times. This rearrangement joins TRBV29-1 to TRBJ2-5; 9 nucleotides align to TRBD1. The CDR3 is 15 amino acids. With 4 bases clipped from V and 4 bases from J, the junction kept 10 bases outside the gene matches. Germline V gene data show CDR1 as SQVTM and CDR2 as ANQGSEA. The CDR3 region has the DNA TGCAGCGTTGCGCCCCAACAGGGGGCCGGAGAGACCCAGTACTTC. It specifies CSVAPQQGAGETQYF.

This clonotype was seen a few times. V and J are TRBV6-1 and TRBJ2-7; 9 nucleotides line up with TRBD1. The CDR3 runs to 16 residues. Germline V gene data show CDR1 as MNHNS and CDR2 as SASEGT. Trimming cost V 0 bases and J 4 bases; bases outside gene matches: 7. CDR3 residues: CASSEATGQGGYEQYF. The CDR3, as DNA: TGTGCCAGCAGTGAAGCCACGGGACAGGGAGGGTACGAGCAGTACTTC.

This clonotype came up many times. The V call is TRBV6-6, the J call TRBJ1-4; D is undetermined. Trimming removed 0 bases at V and 0 bases at J, with 5 bases between. Looked up from germline, CDR1 is MNHNY and CDR2 is SVGAGI (reference sequence). This CDR3 has 15 amino acids. CDR3 bases: TGTGCCAGCAGTTACTCGGGATCAACTAATGAAAAACTGTTTTTT. Protein product: CASSYSGSTNEKLFF.

This clonotype has ten or more counts. The gene calls are TRBV14 and TRBJ1-1; D gene ambiguous. V lost 1 base, J lost 6 bases, and 15 bases lay in between. The CDR3 runs 15 residues. From germline, CDR1 is SGHDN and CDR2 FVKESK. CDR3: CASSQGRTVKPEAFF. The CDR3 DNA is TGTGCCAGCAGCCAAGGAAGGACCGTCAAACCTGAAGCTTTCTTT.

This clonotype was seen ten or more times. The J gene is TRBJ2-2, the V gene TRBV7-2; perhaps TRBD2 as D (5 bases). Trimming removed 2 bases at V and 6 bases at J, with 22 bases between. CDR3 length equals 18 residues. From germline, CDR1 is SGHTA and CDR2 FQGNSA. The CDR3 nucleotides are TGTGCCAGCAGCTTATTTCCGCCCGGGAAGGGAATTTCCGGGGAGCTGTTTTTT. This codes for CASSLFPPGKGISGELFF.

In this sample, this clonotype turned up many times. The CDR3 DNA sequence: TGCGCCAGCAGCTTGCAGGGGTCAGGAGACGAGCAGTACTTC. Residues: CASSLQGSGDEQYF. This chain uses TRBV5-1 with TRBJ2-7; tentative D call: TRBD1 (6 bases). The CDR3 is 14 residues long. The germline V and J ends were trimmed by 1 base and 5 bases, with 13 bases remaining between them. The germline CDR1 and CDR2 sequences are SGHRS and YFSETQ. Drawing the rest from reference TRBV5-1 and TRBJ2-7, the complete variable domain is KAGVTQTPRYLIKTRGQQVTLSCSPISGHRSVSWYQQTPGQGLQFLFEYFSETQRNKGNFPGRFSGRQFSNSRSEMNVSTLELGDSALYLCASSLQGSGDEQYFGPGTRLTVT.

V is TRBV13 and J is TRBJ2-3; D could derive from TRBD1 or TRBD2 (5 bases each). The CDR3 extends over 15 amino acids. Germline V CDR1 and CDR2: PRHDT, FYEKMQ (reference sequence). Trimming took off 4 bases at V and 3 bases at J, with 14 bases between the two ends. The DNA of the CDR3 is TGTGCCAGCAGCTCCGGGACGATTCGGACAGATACGCAGTATTTT. Translation: CASSSGTIRTDTQYF.

This clonotype was recorded at least ten times. The chain has TRBV7-2 and TRBJ2-3, with D perhaps assigned TRBD1 or TRBD2 (7 bases each). CDR1 is SGHTA and CDR2 is FQGNSA in the germline V gene. The V and J ends lost 5 bases and 3 bases respectively, with 18 bases between them. This CDR3 contains 16 residues. The CDR3 loop is CASSVFRGGLTDTQYF. CDR3 coding DNA: TGTGCCAGCAGCGTCTTCAGGGGGGGCCTGACAGATACGCAGTATTTT.

This clonotype was picked up many times. The junction differs from germline at one of its ends, possibly a read error. CDR3 residues: CASIPLAPTGGYGYTF. In DNA form, the CDR3 reads TGTGCTAGCATCCCCCTAGCCCCCACGGGTGGCTATGGCTACACCTTC. The rearrangement uses TRBV7-7 and TRBJ1-2; D gene uncertain. This CDR3 is built from 16 residues. Germline loops: CDR1 SSHAT, CDR2 FNYEAQ (reference sequence).

This clonotype was counted ten times or more. CDR3 nucleotide sequence: TGTGCCATCAGTGCCGGACAGGGGGCACGGGGGCAGTTCTTC. Its translation is CAISAGQGARGQFF. This chain links TRBV10-3 with TRBJ2-1; TRBD1 matches 11 bases. Germline loops: CDR1 ENHRY, CDR2 SYGVKD. Trimming removed 4 bases from V and 12 bases from J; junction bases left unmatched: 8. This CDR3 has 14 amino acids.

This clonotype has ten or more counts. The chain recombines TRBV2 with TRBJ1-5, with 8 bases identical to TRBD1. V lost 4 bases, J lost 7 bases, and 3 bases stayed unmatched. The CDR3 runs 13 residues. The germline CDR1 and CDR2 sequences are SNHLY and FYNNEI. The CDR3 DNA reads TGTGCCAGCAGTGGGACAGGGCAACAGCCCCAGCATTTT. This gives the protein CASSGTGQQPQHF.

This clonotype was observed at least ten times. The rearrangement links TRBV28 to TRBJ1-3, with D possibly TRBD1 on 5 matching bases. The CDR3 spans 13 residues. Trimming stripped 8 bases from V and 4 bases from J, with 12 bases between. CDR1 MDHEN and CDR2 SYDVKM come from the germline V gene. CDR3 loop: CASGDSAGNTIYF. In DNA, the CDR3 is TGTGCCAGCGGAGACAGTGCCGGAAACACCATATATTTT.

V gene TRBV10-1 combines with J gene TRBJ2-7, with a possible D match to TRBD2 (6 bases). The CDR3 is 15 amino acids. CDR1 is WNHNN, CDR2 SYGVQD, per germline (reference sequence). V lost 6 bases and J 0 bases, leaving 15 bases between the germline ends. CDR3 in DNA: TGCGCCAGCAGCGCTGAGGAGGGCCGCTCCTACGAGCAGTACTTC. It specifies CASSAEEGRSYEQYF.

This clonotype was detected many times. V gene TRBV6-2 or TRBV6-3 combines with J gene TRBJ2-1, with D possibly TRBD2 on 6 matching bases. V shed 6 bases and J shed 6 bases, with 12 bases lying between them. Germline CDR1 reads MNHEY; CDR2 reads SVGEGT. This CDR3 region has 13 residues. The CDR3 DNA reads TGTGCCAGCAGGTCCCGGGGGTCCAATGAGCAGTTCTTC. Translating it yields CASRSRGSNEQFF.

This clonotype has at least ten counts. V is TRBV7-9 and J is TRBJ2-3; D is uncertain. The CDR3 totals 16 residues. CDR1 and CDR2 from the germline V gene are SEHNR and FQNEAQ (reference sequence). V shed 3 bases and J shed 4 bases, with 17 bases lying between them. CDR3 DNA sequence: TGTGCCAGCAGCTTGGAGCAACGGCCCTACTCAGATACGCAGTATTTT. It specifies CASSLEQRPYSDTQYF.

Many counts were recorded for this clonotype. This chain connects TRBV20-1 to TRBJ2-3; 15 nucleotides align to TRBD2. The ends lost 5 bases at V and 1 base at J; junction bases unmatched: 1. There are 15 residues in the CDR3. Germline V gives CDR1 DFQATT, CDR2 SNEGSKA (reference sequence). This CDR3 reads CSAGLAGGRTDTQYF. The CDR3 nucleotides are TGCAGTGCTGGACTAGCGGGAGGGCGCACAGATACGCAGTATTTT.

Details on this clonotype: This may stem from a read error, because a much larger clone lies one nucleotide away. The chain links TRBV7-2 to TRBJ2-1; TRBD2 matches 10 bases. The CDR3 extends over 11 amino acids. The trim removed 4 bases at V and 15 bases at J, leaving 3 bases unmatched. The V gene's germline CDR1 is SGHTA and CDR2 FQGNSA. In nucleotides, the CDR3 is TGTGCCAGCAGCTGGGGACTAGCGCCGTTCTTC. The encoded protein is CASSWGLAPFF.

The table lists this clonotype with many counts. The V call is TRBV7-9, the J call TRBJ1-1; no firm D call. The V gene's germline CDR1 is SEHNR and CDR2 FQNEAQ (reference sequence). V was cut by 3 bases and J by 1 base, with 6 bases left in between. There are 13 residues in the CDR3. The CDR3 nucleotides read TGTGCCAGCAGCTTCAGTGGGAACACTGAAGCTTTCTTT. It is translated as CASSFSGNTEAFF. Using reference TRBV7-9 and TRBJ1-1 for the parts outside the CDR3, the full variable domain is DTGVSQNPRHKITKRGQNVTFRCDPISEHNRLYWYRQTLGQGPEFLTYFQNEAQLEKSRLLSDRFSAERPKGSFSTLEIQRTEQGDSAMYLCASSFSGNTEAFFGQGTRLTVV.